These 21 T cell receptor beta chains came from one sample sequenced in a study of identical twins. Via MiXCR, TCRdb re-called the 5' RACE reads, giving one row per CDR3 protein. The data contain about 920,000 distinct CDR3 sequences, roughly an eighth of them singletons. These data also featured in a second study, about yellow fever vaccine responses in identical twins.

The sequenced sample consisted of PBMCs. These receptors were obtained from a woman aged 18-30 years in good health.

This clonotype was seen more than once but under ten times. This chain uses TRBV3-1 with TRBJ1-6, with 8 nucleotides matching TRBD1. There are 15 residues in the CDR3. Germline V gives CDR1 LGHDT, CDR2 YNNKEL (reference sequence). V shed 1 base and J 10 bases; nucleotides not matched to a gene: 6. The chain's CDR3 is CASSQGLQGGSPLHF. The DNA of the CDR3 is TGTGCCAGCAGCCAAGGCCTACAGGGGGGCTCACCCCTCCACTTT.

The V call is TRBV24-1, the J call TRBJ2-5, with D hard to call. With 3 bases removed from V and 5 bases from J, the gap between germline ends came to 3 bases. CDR3 size: 11 residues. Per germline, CDR1 KGHDR and CDR2 SFDVKD. CDR3 sequence reads: CATSDRETQYF. For the CDR3, the DNA is TGTGCCACCAGTGATCGGGAGACCCAGTACTTC.

This clonotype was seen ten or more times. CDR3 protein: CASRMGQGAQPGELFF. In DNA form, the CDR3 reads TGCGCCAGCAGGATGGGACAGGGGGCGCAACCCGGGGAGCTGTTTTTT. The V call is TRBV4-1, the J call TRBJ2-2; 12 bases match TRBD1. The V gene end was trimmed by 6 bases and the J gene end by 6 bases; junction bases not matched to a gene: 8. The germline CDR1 and CDR2 sequences are MGHRA and YSYEKL. CDR3 length equals 16 residues.

This clonotype was seen a few times. The chain combines TRBV6-1 with TRBJ2-1; D not certain. The ends were cut back, 4 bases at V and 0 bases at J, with 10 bases in the middle. CDR3 size: 15 residues. Germline values: CDR1 MNHNS, CDR2 SASEGT. The CDR3 loop reads CASSADISSYNEQFF. Written as DNA, the CDR3 is TGTGCCAGCAGTGCAGACATAAGCTCCTACAATGAGCAGTTCTTC.

The chain links TRBV5-1 to TRBJ2-5, with D possibly matching TRBD1 (6 bases). This CDR3 region has 15 residues. The ends were cut back, 0 bases at V and 1 base at J, with 10 bases in the middle. CDR1 SGHRS and CDR2 YFSETQ come from the germline V gene. This CDR3 is CASSLDRATQETQYF. The DNA of the CDR3 is TGCGCCAGCAGCTTGGACAGGGCTACCCAAGAGACCCAGTACTTC.

The rearrangement links TRBV2 to TRBJ2-7, with a tentative D call TRBD1 (5 bases). V gave up 11 bases and J gave up 6 bases, with 14 bases separating them. The V gene's germline CDR1 is SNHLY and CDR2 FYNNEI. CDR3 length: 11 amino acids. CDR3 sequence reads: CAVVVRGEQYV. The CDR3, as DNA: TGTGCCGTTGTCGTTAGGGGCGAGCAGTACGTC.

This chain joins TRBV27 and TRBJ2-7; 13 nucleotides align to TRBD2. V lost 5 bases to trimming and J lost 2 bases; unmatched junction nucleotides: 3. CDR3 size: 15 residues. Per germline, CDR1 MNHEY and CDR2 SMNVEV (reference sequence). Written as DNA, the CDR3 is TGTGCCAGCAGTACGGGACTAGCGGGAACCTACGAGCAGTACTTC. This codes for CASSTGLAGTYEQYF.

This clonotype was observed a handful of times. This chain connects TRBV9 to TRBJ1-2; D remains ambiguous. The CDR3 is 12 amino acids. Germline assignment: CDR1 SGDLS and CDR2 YYNGEE. Trimming pared 9 bases from V and 1 base from J, leaving 10 bases between. CDR3 loop: CATDKYNYGYTF. For the CDR3, the DNA is TGTGCCACCGACAAGTATAACTATGGCTACACCTTC.

In its sample, this clonotype was seen a few times. V usage is TRBV4-1 and J usage is TRBJ2-4; D ambiguous. This CDR3 spans 15 amino acids. Trimming shortened V by 2 bases and J by 0 bases, and 8 bases separated the two germline ends. Germline V gene data show CDR1 as MGHRA and CDR2 as YSYEKL. The CDR3 DNA reads as TGCGCCAGCAGCCAATTACAGCTAGCCAAAAACATTCAGTACTTC. Translating gives CASSQLQLAKNIQYF.

This clonotype was found a few times. The chain couples TRBV3-1 to TRBJ2-5, with TRBD2 matching 10 bases. Unmatched junction bases numbered 9, after V lost 1 base and J lost 4 bases. Germline V gives CDR1 LGHDT, CDR2 YNNKEL (reference sequence). This CDR3 contains 17 residues. CDR3 nucleotide sequence: TGTGCCAGCAGCCAAGTAGCCAGCGGGGGGGCCGCAGAGACCCAGTACTTC. Protein sequence: CASSQVASGGAAETQYF.

V and J are TRBV12-3 or TRBV12-4 and TRBJ1-4; D perhaps matches TRBD1 (6 bases). The CDR3 extends over 15 amino acids. Deletions cut 7 bases from V and 0 bases from J, with 12 bases between. This CDR3 is CASTQTGPTNEKLFF. CDR3 DNA sequence: TGTGCCAGCACCCAGACAGGCCCAACTAATGAAAAACTGTTTTTT.

This clonotype was detected a few times. V usage is TRBV6-5 and J usage is TRBJ1-1, with D hard to call. Trimming took 2 bases from V and 4 from J, leaving 14 bases between them. Germline lookup yields CDR1 MNHEY and CDR2 SVGAGI. The CDR3 spans 15 residues. The CDR3 nucleotides read TGTGCCAGCAGTTACGTCACACCCAGTGGCACTGAAGCTTTCTTT. Translating it yields CASSYVTPSGTEAFF.

This clonotype was counted between two and nine times. V usage is TRBV20-1 and J usage is TRBJ2-7; D possibly corresponds to TRBD2 (5 bases). The CDR3 consists of 13 residues. V gave up 3 bases and J gave up 5 bases, with 14 bases separating them. Germline V gene sequence: CDR1 DFQATT, CDR2 SNEGSKA (reference sequence). The CDR3 sequence: CSARRENKNEQYF. The CDR3 bases are TGCAGTGCTAGGAGGGAGAATAAAAACGAGCAGTACTTC.

The chain carries TRBV5-1 and TRBJ2-1; D assignment may be TRBD1 or TRBD2 (6 bases each). This CDR3 is built from 15 residues. Per germline, CDR1 SGHRS and CDR2 YFSETQ. Trimming took 2 bases from V and 3 from J, leaving 12 bases between them. CDR3 nucleotide sequence: TGCGCCAGCAGCTTAAGGGGGGAGAGCTACAATGAGCAGTTCTTC. Its protein product is CASSLRGESYNEQFF.

The chain uses TRBV20-1 and TRBJ1-2, with D possibly matching TRBD1 (5 bases). Germline V gene lookup returns CDR1 DFQATT and CDR2 SNEGSKA (reference sequence). The CDR3 has 11 amino acids. The V end lost 6 bases, the J end lost 6 bases, and 11 bases lay between the germline ends. The chain's CDR3 is CSAVRGNGYTF. In DNA form, the CDR3 reads TGCAGTGCCGTCCGGGGGAATGGCTACACCTTC.

The gene calls are TRBV15 and TRBJ2-1, with 13 bases fitting TRBD2. The ends lost 3 bases at V and 7 bases at J; junction bases unmatched: 6. The CDR3 covers 16 residues. Germline CDR1 is LNHNV and CDR2 is YYDKDF (reference sequence). The CDR3 is CATSSGLAGVSNEQFF. The DNA for the CDR3 is TGTGCCACCAGCAGTGGACTAGCGGGAGTATCGAATGAGCAGTTCTTC.

This chain connects TRBV27 to TRBJ2-2; D perhaps matches TRBD2 (6 bases). This CDR3 contains 16 residues. V lost 8 bases, J lost 2 bases, and 18 bases lay in between. CDR1 and CDR2 from the germline V gene are MNHEY and SMNVEV (reference sequence). The CDR3 here is CASSVGGLRNTGELFF. The CDR3 DNA reads TGTGCCAGCTCGGTTGGGGGACTCCGAAACACCGGGGAGCTGTTTTTT.

This clonotype has ten or more counts. V gene TRBV10-3 combines with J gene TRBJ2-7, with D hard to call. This CDR3 is built from 12 residues. The germline V gene encodes CDR1 ENHRY and CDR2 SYGVKD. V lost 6 bases to trimming and J lost 3 bases, with 9 bases between them. In DNA form, the CDR3 reads TGTGCCATCAGCTCGCTAGACTACGAGCAGTACTTC. Translation: CAISSLDYEQYF.

At least ten counts were recorded for this clonotype. The chain joins TRBV29-1 to TRBJ2-2, with D tentatively TRBD1 (6 bases). The germline CDR1 and CDR2 sequences are SQVTM and ANQGSEA. V dropped 7 bases and J dropped 3 bases, with 9 bases sitting between them. The CDR3 totals 12 residues. Here the CDR3 reads CSGEGDTGELFF. CDR3 nucleotide sequence: TGCAGCGGCGAGGGGGACACCGGGGAGCTGTTTTTT.

This clonotype has more than one count but fewer than ten. V gene TRBV10-3 combines with J gene TRBJ2-5, with D perhaps matching TRBD2 (5 bases). Germline V CDR1 and CDR2: ENHRY, SYGVKD. The V end was cut by 8 bases, the J end by 4 bases, with 17 bases between. This CDR3 has 14 residues. Here the CDR3 DNA reads TGTGCCATCTCAGCGGACCCGGGGATAGAGACCCAGTACTTC. Amino acid sequence: CAISADPGIETQYF.

The chain carries TRBV12-3 or TRBV12-4 and TRBJ2-3; D uncertain. The CDR3 extends over 16 amino acids. Trimming took 0 bases from V and 1 from J, leaving 11 bases between them. Here the CDR3 DNA reads TGTGCCAGCAGTTTAGCCATTTATGGGGGCACAGATACGCAGTATTTT. Residues: CASSLAIYGGTDTQYF.